The 25 T cell receptor beta chains below come from one sample, sequenced in a study of blood T cell repertoires in COVID-19. The method was immunoSEQ multiplex PCR; TCRdb's version includes in-frame clones alone and lacks a portion of them. The sample consists of 200,000 or so clones, roughly 90% of them appearing once. The material sequenced was PBMCs or T cells enriched from blood (not recorded which). Receptors originate from a woman aged 25 to 45 who had recovered from COVID-19.

V and J are TRBV18 and TRBJ2-2; 9 bases are shared with TRBD1. Unmatched junction bases numbered 3, after V lost 1 base and J lost 0 bases. Germline lookup yields CDR1 KGHSH and CDR2 LQKENI. This CDR3 comprises 17 residues. The CDR3 is CASSPQDRGTNTGELFF. CDR3 bases: TGTGCCAGCTCACCACAGGACAGGGGAACGAACACCGGGGAGCTGTTTTTT.

The chain is built from TRBV5-4 and TRBJ2-5; no firm D call. V was cut by 1 base and J by 1 base, with 8 bases left in between. CDR1 is SGHNT, CDR2 YYREEE, per germline (reference sequence). CDR3 length: 14 amino acids. The chain's CDR3 is CASSLKQPQETQYF. The CDR3 DNA follows: TGTGCCAGCAGCTTGAAACAGCCCCAAGAGACCCAGTACTTC. Complete variable domain (other parts from reference TRBV5-4 and TRBJ2-5): ETGVTQSPTHLIKTRGQQVTLRCSSQSGHNTVSWYQQALGQGPQFIFQYYREEENGRGNFPPRFSGLQFPNYSSELNVNALELDDSALYLCASSLKQPQETQYFGPGTRLLVL.

The rearrangement links TRBV15 to TRBJ1-5; a possible D gene is TRBD1 (6 bases). CDR1 is LNHNV, CDR2 YYDKDF, per germline (reference sequence). This CDR3 contains 16 residues. V lost 1 base, J lost 1 base, and 11 bases lay in between. In DNA form, the CDR3 reads TGTGCCACCAGCAGAGCGGGGGGCAGAAGCAATCAGCCCCAGCATTTT. Protein sequence: CATSRAGGRSNQPQHF.

The chain has TRBV9 and TRBJ1-2, with D tentatively TRBD1 (5 bases). The V end lost 4 bases, the J end lost 5 bases, and 12 bases lay between the germline ends. This CDR3 has 13 amino acids. The germline gives CDR1 SGDLS, CDR2 YYNGEE. The CDR3 coding sequence is TGTGCCAGCAGCCTGGGGGGTCCGTATGGCTACACCTTC. It encodes CASSLGGPYGYTF.

This chain uses TRBV7-8 with TRBJ1-1; tentative D call: TRBD1 (5 bases). Deletions cut 5 bases from V and 4 bases from J, with 14 bases between. The CDR3 extends over 14 amino acids. Germline V gene data show CDR1 as SGHVS and CDR2 as FQNEAQ. DNA for the CDR3: TGTGCCAGCAGCCAGCGCAGGGTCTTCACTGAAGCTTTCTTT. Translation gives CASSQRRVFTEAFF.

V usage is TRBV9 and J usage is TRBJ2-3; 11 bases fit TRBD2. The germline CDR1 and CDR2 sequences are SGDLS and YYNGEE. The CDR3 consists of 17 residues. V lost 0 bases to trimming and J lost 2 bases; unmatched junction nucleotides: 5. The CDR3 here is CASSVAPTSGITDTQYF. The DNA for the CDR3 is TGTGCCAGCAGCGTAGCCCCGACTAGCGGGATCACAGATACGCAGTATTTT.

V is TRBV4-3 and J is TRBJ1-1; D might be TRBD1 (6 bases). The CDR3 is made up of 16 amino acids. Germline-derived CDR1 and CDR2 are LGHNA and YSLEER. V dropped 0 bases and J dropped 2 bases, with 13 bases sitting between them. CDR3 amino acids: CASSQDLAGDNTEAFF. DNA for the CDR3: TGCGCCAGCAGCCAAGATCTAGCAGGGGATAACACTGAAGCTTTCTTT.

The genes are TRBV21-1 and TRBJ2-5; the D call in the table, TRBD1, was not verified against the DNA. TRBV21-1 is an annotated pseudogene. The CDR3 contains 14 residues. CDR3 loop: CASSEGTVQETQYF. DNA of the CDR3: TGTGCCAGCAGCGAAGGGACAGTTCAAGAGACCCAGTACTTC.

The CDR3 nucleotides are TGTGCCAGCAGTTACGGGACATACACTGAAGCTTTCTTT. Translation: CASSYGTYTEAFF. The chain couples TRBV6-2 or TRBV6-3 to TRBJ1-1, with a possible D match to TRBD1 (6 bases). CDR1 MNHEY and CDR2 SVGEGT come from the germline V gene. The CDR3 extends over 13 amino acids. V was pared by 2 bases and J by 3 bases, with 7 bases between.

The gene calls are TRBV6-1 and TRBJ2-1; weak D call: TRBD1 (5 bases). V shed 0 bases and J shed 8 bases, with 11 bases lying between them. The CDR3 totals 14 residues. Germline CDR1 MNHNS, CDR2 SASEGT. The CDR3 here is CASSEADLGDEQFF. DNA of the CDR3: TGTGCCAGCAGTGAAGCAGATTTAGGGGATGAGCAGTTCTTC.

The rearrangement joins TRBV4-3 to TRBJ2-1; TRBD2 matches 9 bases. Looked up from germline, CDR1 is LGHNA and CDR2 is YSLEER. The CDR3 is 15 residues long. V was clipped by 0 bases and J by 10 bases; unmatched bases: 7. Here the CDR3 DNA reads TGCGCCAGCAGCCAAGATCCTCTAGCGGGGACCGAGCAGTTCTTC. Amino acids: CASSQDPLAGTEQFF.

This chain connects TRBV28 to TRBJ1-5, with D hard to call. CDR1 and CDR2 (germline): MDHEN, SYDVKM. The CDR3 is made up of 14 amino acids. Trimming cost V 3 bases and J 1 base, with 7 bases left between them. The chain's CDR3 is CASSFGRSNQPQHF. The CDR3 DNA sequence: TGTGCCAGCAGTTTCGGCAGGAGCAATCAGCCCCAGCATTTT.

The count of this clone is one. CDR3 in amino acids: CASSPSAGDAYYEQYF. CDR3 in DNA: TGTGCCAGCAGCCCATCGGCGGGGGACGCGTACTACGAGCAGTACTTC. V and J are TRBV11-2 and TRBJ2-7, with 7 bases that match TRBD2. The germline V gene encodes CDR1 SGHAT and CDR2 FQNNGV. There are 16 residues in the CDR3. The V gene end was trimmed by 5 bases and the J gene end by 3 bases; junction bases not matched to a gene: 13.

This chain links TRBV7-3 with TRBJ2-3; TRBD2 agrees at 8 bases. The V and J ends lost 3 bases and 1 base, in that order; junction bases with no gene match: 6. Germline CDR1 SGHTA, CDR2 FQGTGA. The CDR3 has 16 residues. In nucleotides, the CDR3 is TGTGCCAGCAGCTTTCAAGCGGGGGCGGGCACAGATACGCAGTATTTT. This codes for CASSFQAGAGTDTQYF.

This clone was detected once. The V and J genes are TRBV9 and TRBJ2-1; D remains ambiguous. V was pared by 0 bases and J by 7 bases, with 11 bases between. Germline CDR1 reads SGDLS; CDR2 reads YYNGEE. The length of the CDR3 is 14 residues. The CDR3 sequence: CASSVDGSMNEQFF. The CDR3 bases are TGTGCCAGCAGCGTAGATGGTAGTATGAATGAGCAGTTCTTC.

J is TRBJ2-3 and V is TRBV12-3 or TRBV12-4; D might be TRBD2 (5 bases). CDR3 length: 13 residues. Trimming stripped 3 bases from V and 5 bases from J, with 9 bases between. CDR3 sequence: CASSFPGRDTQYF. The CDR3, as DNA: TGTGCCAGCAGTTTCCCGGGGAGAGATACGCAGTATTTT.

The rearrangement links TRBV5-5 to TRBJ1-2; 7 nucleotides align to TRBD1. Germline assignment: CDR1 SGHKS and CDR2 YYEKEE (reference sequence). CDR3 length equals 16 residues. Trimming took 4 bases from V and 0 from J; bases not matched to a gene: 9. CDR3 residues: CASSIDREIANYGYTF. The CDR3 DNA reads TGTGCCAGCAGCATAGACAGGGAGATAGCTAACTATGGCTACACCTTC.

This rearrangement joins TRBV29-1 to TRBJ1-1; TRBD1 matches at 7 bases. Germline V gene lookup returns CDR1 SQVTM and CDR2 ANQGSEA. The V segment lost 6 bases and the J segment 7 bases; nucleotides outside the gene matches: 5. The CDR3 runs 11 residues. This CDR3 reads CSVGGQNEAFF. The CDR3, as DNA: TGCAGCGTGGGGGGACAGAATGAAGCTTTCTTT.

This clone appeared once. The CDR3 nucleotides are TGTGCCAGTAGTTCTTGGTTAACAGAGCGGGGGGGCTCAGATACGCAGTATTTT. Translated, it gives CASSSWLTERGGSDTQYF. The J gene is TRBJ2-3, the V gene TRBV19, with 10 bases lining up with TRBD2. J was trimmed by 4 bases and V by 5 bases; bases with no gene match: 15. Germline values: CDR1 LNHDA, CDR2 SQIVND (reference sequence). This CDR3 has 18 residues.

This rearrangement joins TRBV7-2 to TRBJ2-3; 7 bases are shared with TRBD1. The ends lost 6 bases at V and 1 base at J; junction bases unmatched: 4. Germline V lookup: CDR1 SGHTA, CDR2 FQGNSA. This CDR3 is built from 14 residues. CDR3 amino acids: CASRTGTGTDTQYF. The CDR3 region has the DNA TGTGCCAGCAGAACCGGGACAGGCACAGATACGCAGTATTTT. The full variable domain, its missing parts supplied by reference TRBV7-2 and TRBJ2-3, is GAGVSQSPSNKVTEKGKDVELRCDPISGHTALYWYRQSLGQGLEFLIYFQGNSAPDKSGLPSDRFSAERTGGSVSTLTIQRTQQEDSAVYLCASRTGTGTDTQYFGPGTRLTVL.

The chain recombines TRBV29-1 with TRBJ2-7; tentatively, D is TRBD1 (5 bases). V was pared by 0 bases and J by 3 bases, with 12 bases between. The CDR3 has 14 amino acids. CDR1 is SQVTM and CDR2 is ANQGSEA in the germline V gene. The CDR3 here is CSVEDWGQGYEQYF. The CDR3 coding sequence is TGCAGCGTTGAAGATTGGGGCCAGGGCTACGAGCAGTACTTC.

This clone was detected only once. The V call is TRBV5-1, the J call TRBJ1-5, with 8 bases identical to TRBD1. J gave up 4 bases and V 3 bases, and 6 bases lay outside the gene matches. The length of the CDR3 is 15 residues. CDR1 is SGHRS and CDR2 is YFSETQ in the germline V gene. CDR3 protein: CASSSGTGLNQPQHF. The CDR3 nucleotides are TGCGCCAGCAGCTCCGGGACAGGCCTTAATCAGCCCCAGCATTTT.

This sequence joins TRBV2 and TRBJ2-1, with D maybe TRBD2 (6 bases). This CDR3 has 17 residues. Germline V gene lookup returns CDR1 SNHLY and CDR2 FYNNEI. Deletions cut 6 bases from V and 10 bases from J, with 28 bases between. DNA for the CDR3: TGTGCCAGCAGATTTCCTAACGTTACTAGCCAGAGTAAGGAGCAGTTCTTC. Translating it yields CASRFPNVTSQSKEQFF.

This clone was recorded only once. The chain carries TRBV4-3 and TRBJ2-1, with 8 bases matching TRBD2. V lost 3 bases, J lost 3 bases, and 7 bases stayed unmatched. The germline gives CDR1 LGHNA, CDR2 YSLEER. The CDR3 has 16 residues. The CDR3 protein is CASSHGAAGDYNEQFF. The CDR3 DNA reads TGCGCCAGCAGCCACGGAGCAGCGGGAGACTACAATGAGCAGTTCTTC.

This sequence joins TRBV4-2 and TRBJ1-6, with D unclear. V lost 1 base, J lost 6 bases, and 13 bases lay in between. CDR1 and CDR2 (germline): LGHNA, YNFKEQ. The CDR3 consists of 16 residues. The CDR3 loop is CASSQGVGGGNSPLHF. In nucleotides, the CDR3 is TGTGCCAGCAGCCAAGGCGTAGGCGGTGGTAATTCACCCCTCCACTTT.